This TCR beta chain stems from a study of OX40 agonist ivuxolimab in advanced cancers. Some background on the complete study: Ivuxolimab was a fully human IgG2 agonistic monoclonal antibody targeting the costimulatory receptor OX40 (CD134). In the dose-escalation cohort, 82.7% of patients were male, and the mean age was approximately 60 years, with a range of roughly 23 to 85. Of the roughly 52 dose-escalation patients, hepatocellular carcinoma was present in about 20, melanoma in approximately 15, renal cell carcinoma in 9 and head and neck cancer in 9. Partial responses occurred in three dose-escalation patients: two with cutaneous melanoma and one with hepatocellular carcinoma. The purpose of peripheral TCRbeta sequencing was to test whether ivuxolimab changed TCR sequence diversity and led to clonal T-cell expansion. The paper covers the monotherapy dose-escalation part of the phase I ivuxolimab trial, which included N ≈ 50 patients. Patients were allowed to have had prior anti-PD-1, anti-PD-L1 or anti-CTLA-4 therapy, and roughly 40% of the dose-escalation patients had previously received checkpoint inhibitors. Intravenous ivuxolimab was administered to patients every 2 weeks at six dose levels: 0.01, 0.1, 0.3, 1.5, 3 and 10 mg/kg. Beyond this particular receptor, the publication reports: On average, CD8+ T cells showed more expanded clones than CD4+ T cells after ivuxolimab. The antigen specificity of the peripheral T cells that underwent clonal expansion was not determined. Clonal expansion of both CD4+ and CD8+ blood T cells was observed from baseline to week 6 at doses 0.1 to 3.0 mg/kg. In the 0.1-3.0 mg/kg groups, partial responders were among the patients with the lowest normalized peripheral clonal expansion, particularly in CD8+ T cells. Low levels of normalized T-cell clonal expansion were also shown by some nonresponding patients.

Patients with autoimmune disease history or receiving systemic immunosuppression were excluded from the trial. Peripheral blood for TCR sequencing was collected from all dose cohorts at baseline, on cycle 4 day 1, and on cycle 7 day 1. Samples came from an open-label, multicenter, first-in-human phase I dose-escalation trial of ivuxolimab. Adults with locally advanced or metastatic melanoma, renal cell carcinoma, hepatocellular carcinoma or head and neck squamous cell carcinoma were enrolled in the trial. CD4+ and CD8+ T cells were sorted separately from peripheral blood before TCR sequencing. V is cut by 3 bases and J by 5 bases, and the space between the germline ends is 13 bases. From the cysteine through the phenylalanine, the CDR3 covers 14 amino acids. CDR3 DNA only is kept here, 42 bases in frame from base 1. According to the germline V gene, CDR1 reads LGHNA and CDR2 reads YNFKEQ. Worth noting for this clone: Its recognized antigen is unknown. Base qualities are not recorded, but no much larger clone differs from it by a single base.

Genomic DNA was extracted from sorted cells for sequencing of the TCRbeta CDR3 region. TCRbeta CDR3 regions were sequenced using the immunoSEQ Assay. TCRdb re-hosts the immuneACCESS table, in-frame sequences only. Its copies lack some clones; in the studies checked, an unresolved V gene accounts for under half of them, and the cause for the rest is not known. In all, the sample holds over 30,000 clones, and more than 65% of those were seen once. The top ten constitute 13% to 15% of the sample. This receptor was identified in an adult with an advanced solid tumor such as melanoma, head and neck, liver or kidney cancer. The rearranged chain carries TRBV4-2 and TRBJ1-1; the D gene remains uncertain. Source: CD4+ or CD8+ T cells sorted from blood, taken in a trial of the OX40 agonist ivuxolimab. The DNA reads as follows: TGTGCCAGCAGCCATCTTTCCTCAGCGACTGAAGCTTTCTTT. Translated, this is CASSHLSSATEAFF.